The subject of this entry is one TCR beta chain. CDR3 size: 15 residues. Germline trimming cut 3 bases from V and 4 bases from J; bases unmatched to any gene: 6. TCRdb recomputed calls from the 5' RACE reads with MiXCR, one row per CDR3 protein. The data hold 250,000 to 350,000 distinct CDR3 sequences, with roughly an eighth observed a single time. This sample was taken from a study of T-cell memory formation after mild COVID-19. Source material: PBMCs or a T cell subset sorted from them (not recorded which). V usage is TRBV12-3 or TRBV12-4 and J usage is TRBJ2-3, with 8 bases fitting TRBD2. The sequence was collected from a man aged 18 to 29 who had mild COVID-19 (a few samples of this study predate the infection). Cell type and time point are not known. The CDR3 sequence is CASSFTGGRADTQYF. In DNA form, the CDR3 reads TGTGCCAGCAGTTTTACGGGGGGGCGTGCAGATACGCAGTATTTT.